Described below is a single TCR beta chain sequence and its context. Its specificity is unknown. This entry is derived from a study of early T cells in non-severe SARS-CoV-2 infection. Across the whole study: Unsorted whole blood bulk RNA was sequenced, with unpaired chains.

Attached unique molecular identifiers marked individual cDNA molecules. TCRdb called the 5' RACE reads again in MiXCR, with one record for every CDR3 protein. The sample records 68,000 or so distinct CDR3 sequences, 9% to 15% being singletons. Study-wide results and caveats: VDJdb matching favored anti-spike CD8 responses, missing private and CD4 specificities.

The receptor was isolated from an adult who was a healthcare worker with PCR-confirmed SARS-CoV-2 infection or an uninfected control (not recorded which). Sequenced sample: whole blood.

DNA of the CDR3: TGCGCCAGCAGTGACCCGGGACTAGAGGGGGGGACCCAGTACTTC. The encoded protein is CASSDPGLEGGTQYF. V is TRBV10-2 and J is TRBJ2-5; 8 bases are a match to TRBD2. V lost 3 bases, J lost 7 bases, and 10 bases stayed unmatched. The germline CDR1 and CDR2 sequences are WSHSY and SAAADI. The CDR3 covers 15 residues.